The clone carrying this TCR beta chain was counted a single time. Per the germline V gene, CDR1 is LGHNA and CDR2 is YSLEER. CDR3 length equals 17 residues. V trimming: 5 bases; J trimming: 5 bases; junction bases outside the gene matches: 12. This record belongs to a study of CD8 T cells in Susac syndrome. Random hexamers primed reverse transcription of about 0.45 to 1 ug RNA. TCRdb used MiXCR to reprocess the immunoSEQ multiplex PCR reads, holding one entry per CDR3 protein. The table has approximately 300,000 distinct CDR3 sequences, around nine tenths seen once. The multiple sclerosis control group comprised treatment-naive patients with stable or active relapsing-remitting disease.

Specimen: CD8+ T cells from PBMCs. J is TRBJ2-3 and V is TRBV4-3; 11 nucleotides match TRBD2. The TCR was taken from a human donor with multiple sclerosis. The chain's CDR3 is CASSTRLAGGSEDTQYF. In nucleotides, the CDR3 is TGCGCCAGCAGCACCCGGCTAGCGGGGGGTTCTGAAGATACGCAGTATTTT.